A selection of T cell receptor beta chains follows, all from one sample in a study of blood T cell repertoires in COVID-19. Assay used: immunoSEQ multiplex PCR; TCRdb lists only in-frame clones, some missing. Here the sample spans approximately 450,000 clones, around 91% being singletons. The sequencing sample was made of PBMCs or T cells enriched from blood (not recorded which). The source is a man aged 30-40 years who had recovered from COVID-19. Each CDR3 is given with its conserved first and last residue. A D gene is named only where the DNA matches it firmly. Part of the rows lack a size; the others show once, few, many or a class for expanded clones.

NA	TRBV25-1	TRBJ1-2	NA	CASSDPPFYGYTF	TGTGCCAGCAGTGATCCTCCTTTCTATGGCTACACCTTC
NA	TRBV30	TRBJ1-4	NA	CAWSADSLNEKLFF	TGTGCCTGGAGTGCGGACAGTTTAAATGAAAAACTGTTTTTT
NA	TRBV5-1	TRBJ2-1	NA	CASSKDNYNEQFF	TGCGCCAGCAGCAAGGACAACTACAATGAGCAGTTCTTC
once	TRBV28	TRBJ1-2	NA	CASSFGGGPHYGYTF	TGTGCCAGCAGTTTCGGGGGGGGGCCGCACTATGGCTACACCTTC
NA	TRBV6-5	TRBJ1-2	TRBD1	CASRGTGGGGYTF	TGTGCCAGCAGGGGCACAGGGGGGGGTGGCTACACCTTC
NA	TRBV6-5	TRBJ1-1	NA	CASGLGNTEAFF	TGTGCCAGCGGACTAGGTAACACTGAAGCTTTCTTT
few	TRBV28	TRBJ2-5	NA	CASSGETQYF	TGTGCCAGCAGCGGAGAGACCCAGTACTTC
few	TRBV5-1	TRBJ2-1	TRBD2	CASRLTSGSSNEQFF	TGCGCCAGCAGACTGACTAGCGGGAGTAGCAATGAGCAGTTCTTC
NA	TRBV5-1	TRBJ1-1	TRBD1	CASSAGTANTEAFF	TGCGCCAGCAGCGCGGGGACAGCGAACACTGAAGCTTTCTTT
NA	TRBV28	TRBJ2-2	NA	CASTTAAGELFF	TGTGCCAGCACTACCGCTGCCGGGGAGCTGTTTTTT
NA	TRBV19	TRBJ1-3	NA	CASGQRGSGNTIYF	TGTGCCAGTGGACAGAGGGGGTCTGGAAACACCATATATTTT
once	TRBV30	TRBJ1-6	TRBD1	CAWNTGQGSSPLHF	TGTGCCTGGAATACGGGACAGGGGTCTTCACCCCTCCACTTT
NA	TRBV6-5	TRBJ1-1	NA	CASSTQVMNTEAFF	TGTGCCAGCAGCACACAGGTGATGAACACTGAAGCTTTCTTT
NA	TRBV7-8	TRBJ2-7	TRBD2	CASSVPGLAGGLSYEQYF	TGTGCCAGCAGCGTCCCGGGACTAGCGGGAGGTCTCTCCTACGAGCAGTACTTC
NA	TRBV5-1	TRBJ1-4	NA	CASSLSAGWEKLFF	TGCGCCAGCAGCTTGTCCGCAGGGTGGGAAAAACTGTTTTTT
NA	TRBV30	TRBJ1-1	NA	CAWSVSVNTEAFF	TGTGCCTGGAGCGTTAGTGTGAACACTGAAGCTTTCTTT
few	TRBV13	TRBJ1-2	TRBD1	CASSQGGSGDGYTF	TGTGCCAGCAGCCAAGGGGGCTCGGGAGATGGCTACACCTTC
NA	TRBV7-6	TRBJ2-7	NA	CASSSGTLGSYEQYF	TGTGCCAGCAGTTCCGGGACACTTGGCTCCTACGAGCAGTACTTC
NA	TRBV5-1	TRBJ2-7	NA	CASSLGGLIYEQYF	TGCGCCAGCAGCTTGGGGGGGCTAATCTACGAGCAGTACTTC
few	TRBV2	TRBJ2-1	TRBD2	CASSEVSAGYNEQFF	TGTGCCAGCAGTGAGGTTTCAGCGGGGTACAATGAGCAGTTCTTC
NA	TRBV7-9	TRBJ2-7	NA	CASSLDTAHEQYF	TGTGCCAGCAGCTTAGACACAGCCCACGAGCAGTACTTC
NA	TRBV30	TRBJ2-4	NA	CAWSARGPKNIQYF	TGTGCCTGGAGTGCCAGGGGCCCCAAAAACATTCAGTACTTC
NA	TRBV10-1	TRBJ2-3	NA	CASTRERADTQYF	TGCGCCAGCACCCGGGAGCGGGCAGATACGCAGTATTTT
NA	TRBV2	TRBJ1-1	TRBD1	CASSSRPGGTTEAFF	TGTGCCAGCAGTTCCCGACCAGGGGGGACCACTGAAGCTTTCTTT
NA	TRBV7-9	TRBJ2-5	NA	CASSSTTSLETQYF	TGTGCCAGCAGCTCCACTACTAGTTTGGAGACCCAGTACTTC
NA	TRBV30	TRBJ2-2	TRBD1	CAWSDSGGQNTGELFF	TGTGCCTGGAGTGACTCAGGGGGCCAGAACACCGGGGAGCTGTTTTTT
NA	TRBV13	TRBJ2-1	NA	CASSPAGSSYNEQFF	TGTGCCAGCAGCCCCGCTGGGAGCTCCTACAATGAGCAGTTCTTC
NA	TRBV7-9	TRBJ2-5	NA	CASSLDTTQETQYF	TGTGCCAGCAGCTTGGACACGACACAAGAGACCCAGTACTTC
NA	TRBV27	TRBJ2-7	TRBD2	CASSLSGSLYEQYF	TGTGCCAGCAGTCTCAGCGGGAGCTTATACGAGCAGTACTTC
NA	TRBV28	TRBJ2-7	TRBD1	CASRQDRYEQYF	TGTGCCAGCAGGCAGGACAGGTACGAGCAGTACTTC
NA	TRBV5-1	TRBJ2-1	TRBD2	CASSLYGRDDNEQFF	TGCGCCAGCAGCTTATATGGGAGGGACGACAATGAGCAGTTCTTC
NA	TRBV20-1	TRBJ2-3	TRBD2	CSASGREGPGDTQYF	TGCAGTGCTAGTGGGCGGGAGGGCCCGGGAGATACGCAGTATTTT
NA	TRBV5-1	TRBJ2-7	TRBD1	CASTPGQGGEQYF	TGCGCCAGCACCCCGGGACAGGGGGGCGAGCAGTACTTC
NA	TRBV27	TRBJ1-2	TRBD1	CASSLKTGEGYGYTF	TGTGCCAGCAGTTTGAAGACAGGGGAGGGCTATGGCTACACCTTC
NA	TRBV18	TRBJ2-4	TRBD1	CASSIQGKGDIQYF	TGTGCCAGCTCCATACAGGGGAAAGGGGACATTCAGTACTTC
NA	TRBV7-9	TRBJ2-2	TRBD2	CASSTGLAGNTGELFF	TGTGCCAGCAGCACGGGACTAGCGGGGAACACCGGGGAGCTGTTTTTT
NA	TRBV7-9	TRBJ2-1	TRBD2	CASSSGTSAWNEQFF	TGTGCCAGCAGCTCCGGGACTAGCGCCTGGAATGAGCAGTTCTTC
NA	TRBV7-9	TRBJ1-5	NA	CASSLGVIKKGGNQPQHF	TGTGCCAGCAGCTTAGGGGTGATAAAAAAGGGAGGCAATCAGCCCCAGCATTTT
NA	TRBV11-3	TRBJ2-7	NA	CASSSRTGGEQYF	TGTGCCAGCAGCTCGAGGACCGGAGGGGAGCAGTACTTC
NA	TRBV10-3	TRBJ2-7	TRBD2	CAITPSGRPYEQYF	TGTGCCATCACCCCTAGCGGGAGACCTTACGAGCAGTACTTC
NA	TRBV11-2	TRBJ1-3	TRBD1	CASSDRTGANTIYF	TGTGCCAGCAGCGACCGGACAGGGGCGAACACCATATATTTT
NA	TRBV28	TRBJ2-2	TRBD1	CASRLEGQGVSGELFF	TGTGCCAGCAGACTAGAGGGACAGGGGGTTTCCGGGGAGCTGTTTTTT
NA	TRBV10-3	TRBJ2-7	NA	CAISVGNYEQYF	TGTGCCATCAGTGTCGGTAACTACGAGCAGTACTTC
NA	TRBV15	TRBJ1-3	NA	CATSRDGQAGNTIYF	TGTGCCACCAGCAGAGATGGTCAGGCTGGAAACACCATATATTTT
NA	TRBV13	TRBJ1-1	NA	CASSGGENTEAFF	TGTGCCAGCAGCGGGGGGGAGAACACTGAAGCTTTCTTT
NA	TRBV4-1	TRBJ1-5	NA	CASSLIRGSNQPQHF	TGCGCCAGCAGCCTTATTAGGGGGTCGAATCAGCCCCAGCATTTT
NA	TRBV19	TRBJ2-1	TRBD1	CASSSWDSYYNEQFF	TGTGCCAGTAGTAGCTGGGACAGTTACTACAATGAGCAGTTCTTC
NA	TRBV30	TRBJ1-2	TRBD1	CACSRGPGYGYTF	TGTGCCTGCTCCAGGGGGCCTGGCTATGGCTACACCTTC
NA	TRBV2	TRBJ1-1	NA	CASNQQGYTEAFF	TGTGCCAGCAATCAACAGGGATACACTGAAGCTTTCTTT
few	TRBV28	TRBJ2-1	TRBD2	CASSSASASGTYNEQFF	TGTGCCAGCAGTTCCGCTTCGGCTAGCGGGACCTACAATGAGCAGTTCTTC